These 2 T cell receptor beta chains were sequenced from one sample in a study of blood T cells in healthy people across ages. Sample-barcoded 5' priming and a J-beta primer mix drove a second PCR of about 6 to 12 cycles. A single record per CDR3 protein comes from TCRdb applying MiXCR to the 5' RACE reads. The sample includes 850,000 to 950,000 distinct CDR3 sequences, roughly 26% seen only once; the top ten take 17%. The sequenced sample was blood. The receptor source for this set is a woman older than 75 in good health.

J is TRBJ1-2 and V is TRBV11-2; 9 bases agree with TRBD1. The length of the CDR3 is 16 residues. V lost 1 base and J lost 7; bases outside the gene matches: 10. Germline V CDR1 and CDR2: SGHAT, FQNNGV. In DNA, the CDR3 is TGTGCCAGCAGCTTAGTTACAGGGGGCGCTGGGGTTGGCTACACCTTC. The encoded protein is CASSLVTGGAGVGYTF.

The chain recombines TRBV15 with TRBJ2-2; 8 bases fit TRBD2. This CDR3 spans 15 amino acids. V was pared by 0 bases and J by 6 bases, with 3 bases of the junction left unmatched. The V gene's germline CDR1 is LNHNV and CDR2 YYDKDF (reference sequence). In nucleotides, the CDR3 is TGTGCCACCAGCAGAGATCGACTAGCGCCCGGGGAGCTGTTTTTT. Its translation: CATSRDRLAPGELFF.